This T cell receptor (beta chain) was captured in a study of cytomegalovirus exposure and HLA in healthy donors. Researchers ran the PCR with 60 Vbeta and 13 Jbeta primers. Repertoires were generated with immunoSEQ multiplex PCR, while TCRdb's copy carries only in-frame clones and drops some. The table lists over 110,000 clones, around three quarters of them singletons. Germline V gives CDR1 LNHDA, CDR2 SQIVND (reference sequence). The CDR3 runs 15 residues. The ends were cut back, 3 bases at V and 3 bases at J, with 13 bases in the middle. The chain joins TRBV19 to TRBJ2-3, with a weak D call TRBD1 (5 bases). The sequence came from a woman aged 18-29 years in good health and CMV-seropositive. The sequencing input was PBMCs. The CDR3: CASSMTASPTDTQYF. Here the CDR3 DNA reads TGTGCCAGTAGTATGACAGCCTCACCGACAGATACGCAGTATTTT.